This T cell receptor (beta chain) originates from a study of neurological immune-mediated disorders. This clonotype was counted ten times or more. TCRdb re-called the 5' RACE reads with MiXCR, one entry per CDR3 protein. Of roughly 24,000 distinct CDR3 sequences in the sample, around an eighth were seen once. Stored at -80 C, 2 million PBMCs were the source of the unsorted libraries. V was trimmed by 7 bases and J by 1 base, leaving 17 bases between them. There are 16 residues in the CDR3. Germline assignment: CDR1 MNHEY and CDR2 SVGAGI. Sequenced: PBMCs. The clonotype comes from a woman aged 60-70 years with HTLV-1-associated myelopathy (HAM/TSP). This chain links TRBV6-5 with TRBJ2-1, with D possibly being TRBD1 or TRBD2 (6 bases each). CDR3 protein: CASTSPGGISYNEQFF. CDR3 DNA: TGTGCCAGCACCTCGCCCGGGGGCATTTCCTACAATGAGCAGTTCTTC.